Below, 10 T cell receptor beta chains from the same sample are listed, as sequenced in a study of T cell repertoires in ileal Crohn's disease. Clones were sequenced by immunoSEQ multiplex PCR, and TCRdb holds only the in-frame ones, with some missing. Here the sample spans some 6,700 clones, approximately 83% being singletons. Sequenced sample: ileal tissue. These receptors were taken from an adult with Crohn's disease.

V gene TRBV28 combines with J gene TRBJ2-2; 7 bases align to TRBD2. The germline V gene has CDR1 MDHEN and CDR2 SYDVKM. The CDR3 sequence is 16 residues long. Trimming took 6 bases from V and 4 from J; bases not matched to a gene: 11. The CDR3 here is CASRGGIRAITGELFF. The CDR3 nucleotides are TGTGCCAGCAGGGGGGGGATCCGGGCCATCACCGGGGAGCTGTTTTTT.

The rearrangement uses TRBV7-9 and TRBJ2-4, with no clear D. Per the germline V gene, CDR1 is SEHNR and CDR2 is FQNEAQ (reference sequence). Trimming pared 0 bases from V and 0 bases from J, leaving 12 bases between. The CDR3 contains 17 residues. The CDR3 DNA follows: TGTGCCAGCAGCTTAGCGCTAAATATCCTAGCCAAAAACATTCAGTACTTC. This gives the protein CASSLALNILAKNIQYF.

In DNA, the CDR3 is TGCGCCAGCAGCCCAGACACCCATGCAGCTAATGAAAAACTGTTTTTT. It yields the protein CASSPDTHAANEKLFF. J is TRBJ1-4 and V is TRBV5-1; D gene uncertain. This CDR3 contains 16 residues. V dropped 4 bases and J dropped 3 bases, with 16 bases sitting between them. Germline CDR1 reads SGHRS; CDR2 reads YFSETQ.

This rearrangement joins TRBV9 to TRBJ2-7, with TRBD2 as a possible D gene (5 bases). V was clipped by 3 bases and J by 2 bases, with 12 bases between them. Germline values: CDR1 SGDLS, CDR2 YYNGEE. The CDR3 totals 14 residues. The CDR3 region is CASSGRRAPYEQYF. The DNA of the CDR3 is TGTGCCAGCAGCGGAAGGCGGGCCCCCTACGAGCAGTACTTC.

The genes are TRBV28 and TRBJ2-5; possible D gene TRBD2, 6 bases. Trimming removed 3 bases at V and 4 bases at J, with 15 bases between. The CDR3 runs to 15 residues. Germline assignment: CDR1 MDHEN and CDR2 SYDVKM. In nucleotides, the CDR3 is TGTGCCAGCAGTTTTTATACGGGAGCCCCAGAGACCCAGTACTTC. Protein sequence: CASSFYTGAPETQYF. The entire variable domain, with the rest obtained from reference TRBV28 and TRBJ2-5, is as follows: DVKVTQSSRYLVKRTGEKVFLECVQDMDHENMFWYRQDPGLGLRLIYFSYDVKMKEKGDIPEGYSVSREKKERFSLILESASTNQTSMYLCASSFYTGAPETQYFGPGTRLLVL.

CDR3 residues: CASSITGSAEKLFF. The CDR3 DNA reads as TGTGCCAGTAGTATAACAGGGTCGGCTGAAAAACTGTTTTTT. This chain links TRBV19 with TRBJ1-4; maybe TRBD1 (6 bases). Trimming removed 2 bases from V and 7 bases from J, with 11 bases in between. The CDR3 covers 14 residues. Germline CDR1 LNHDA, CDR2 SQIVND (reference sequence).

This clone was recorded once. V gene TRBV7-6 combines with J gene TRBJ2-1, with 10 nucleotides matching TRBD2. Germline V gene lookup returns CDR1 SGHVS and CDR2 FNYEAQ. The CDR3 runs to 14 residues. J gave up 10 bases and V 6 bases, and 9 bases lay outside the gene matches. The CDR3 coding sequence is TGTGCCAGCAGAGGACTAGCGGACCGTTCCGAGCAGTTCTTC. It yields the protein CASRGLADRSEQFF.

The chain employs TRBV6-1 and TRBJ2-5; 14 bases align to TRBD2. CDR3 length: 15 residues. The trim removed 4 bases at V and 5 bases at J, leaving 3 bases unmatched. Germline values: CDR1 MNHNS, CDR2 SASEGT. The CDR3 protein is CASSGLAGGGETQYF. As DNA, the CDR3 is TGTGCCAGCAGTGGACTAGCGGGAGGGGGCGAGACCCAGTACTTC.

The V and J genes are TRBV5-1 and TRBJ2-5; TRBD1 agrees at 9 bases. This CDR3 is 15 amino acids long. V lost 4 bases and J lost 8; bases outside the gene matches: 12. Germline assignment: CDR1 SGHRS and CDR2 YFSETQ. CDR3 amino acids: CASSESTGGRDTQYF. The CDR3 nucleotides are TGCGCCAGCAGCGAATCGACAGGGGGAAGAGATACCCAGTACTTC.

This chain links TRBV5-5 with TRBJ2-2; the match to TRBD1 covers 7 bases. J was trimmed by 2 bases and V by 3 bases; bases with no gene match: 7. The germline CDR1 and CDR2 sequences are SGHKS and YYEKEE (reference sequence). The CDR3 runs to 16 residues. CDR3 region: CASSSRDRGNTGELFF. The CDR3 DNA reads TGTGCCAGCAGCTCCCGGGACAGAGGAAACACCGGGGAGCTGTTTTTT.